Below, 19 T cell receptor beta chains from the same sample are listed, as sequenced in a study of Graves' ophthalmopathy and Graves' hyperthyroidism. RNA served as the template for amplifying TCR beta CDR3 regions. The authors performed first-round RT-PCR with HTBI primers and then a second-round multiplex PCR. One entry per CDR3 protein, called by TCRdb with MiXCR from the multiplex PCR reads. The table includes about 1.1 million distinct CDR3 sequences, less than 45% detected once. The sequenced sample was peripheral blood or thyroid tissue (not recorded which). Source of these receptors: an adult man with Graves' hyperthyroidism.

The chain is built from TRBV7-8 and TRBJ1-5; no reliable D call. The CDR3 has 15 residues. Between the trimmed V and J ends, which lost 1 base and 2 bases, there was a span of 9 bases. CDR1 and CDR2 (germline): SGHVS, FQNEAQ. The CDR3 loop reads CASSLEKIGNQPQHF. CDR3 coding DNA: TGTGCCAGCAGCTTAGAAAAAATCGGCAATCAGCCCCAGCATTTT.

The chain has TRBV30 and TRBJ2-7, with D unresolved. Trimming stripped 1 base from V and 0 bases from J, with 4 bases between. The germline V gene has CDR1 GTSNPN and CDR2 SVGIG (reference sequence). CDR3 size: 12 residues. The CDR3 is CAWSDGSYEQYF. The CDR3 DNA reads as TGTGCCTGGAGTGACGGCTCCTACGAGCAGTACTTC.

This clonotype was observed many times. The chain employs TRBV7-2 and TRBJ2-7; tentatively, D is TRBD1 (6 bases). V gave up 5 bases and J gave up 2 bases, with 13 bases separating them. The CDR3 spans 14 residues. CDR1 is SGHTA, CDR2 FQGNSA, per germline. This chain's CDR3 is CASSVTGTTYEQYF. CDR3 coding DNA: TGTGCCAGCAGCGTAACAGGGACAACCTACGAGCAGTACTTC.

CDR3 sequence reads: CASRLSPGSSGYTF. As DNA, the CDR3 is TGTGCCAGCAGATTATCGCCCGGCAGTTCTGGCTACACCTTC. V usage is TRBV6-1 and J usage is TRBJ1-2, with D unclear. Germline loops: CDR1 MNHNS, CDR2 SASEGT. V was clipped by 6 bases and J by 7 bases, with 18 bases between them. The CDR3 totals 14 residues.

Points on this clonotype: A much larger clonotype is one base distant, so this may be a read error. The genes are TRBV24-1 and TRBJ1-5, with a weak D call TRBD1 (5 bases). Germline V lookup: CDR1 KGHDR, CDR2 SFDVKD. V lost 9 bases and J lost 4, with 9 bases in between. The CDR3 runs to 12 residues. DNA of the CDR3: TGTGCCACCGGTTCAGGGAATCAGCCCCAGCATTTT. Translation: CATGSGNQPQHF.

The rearrangement joins TRBV12-3 or TRBV12-4 to TRBJ2-6; D assignment may be TRBD1 or TRBD2 (6 bases each). The CDR3 runs to 19 residues. The ends were cut back, 3 bases at V and 4 bases at J, with 22 bases in the middle. DNA of the CDR3: TGTGCCAGCAGTTTGAGGGGGGTTGGGACATTCGAGGGGGCCAACGTCCTGACTTTC. Residues: CASSLRGVGTFEGANVLTF.

The chain combines TRBV19 with TRBJ2-2; 7 positions match TRBD1. This CDR3 is built from 16 residues. After removal of 1 base from V and 3 bases from J, the junction contained 5 bases not matched to a gene. Germline-derived CDR1 and CDR2 are LNHDA and SQIVND (reference sequence). This CDR3 reads CASSIGQGVDTGELFF. The DNA for the CDR3 is TGTGCCAGTAGTATAGGACAGGGTGTCGACACCGGGGAGCTGTTTTTT.

This clonotype was counted at least ten times. This rearrangement joins TRBV9 to TRBJ1-2, with a weak D call TRBD1 (6 bases). The CDR3 covers 13 residues. V was shortened by 1 base and J by 10 bases, with 14 bases between the two germline ends. Germline assignment: CDR1 SGDLS and CDR2 YYNGEE. CDR3 in amino acids: CASSVRAGQPYTF. The CDR3 DNA reads as TGTGCCAGCAGCGTACGGGCAGGACAGCCCTACACCTTC.

The chain employs TRBV7-8 and TRBJ2-2, with 7 bases matching TRBD1. The CDR3 has 15 residues. CDR1 is SGHVS, CDR2 FQNEAQ, per germline. Trimming took 4 bases from V and 5 from J; bases not matched to a gene: 7. The chain's CDR3 is CASSSRGRSTGELFF. CDR3 in DNA: TGTGCCAGCAGCTCAAGGGGGCGAAGTACCGGGGAGCTGTTTTTT.

This clonotype was found many times. The chain uses TRBV9 and TRBJ1-2, with D unresolved. Trimming removed 4 bases at V and 4 bases at J, with 14 bases between. CDR1 is SGDLS, CDR2 YYNGEE, per germline. CDR3 length equals 14 residues. The CDR3 region is CASSPQEVAYGYTF. CDR3 nucleotides: TGTGCCAGCAGCCCTCAGGAGGTGGCCTATGGCTACACCTTC.

The J gene is TRBJ1-6, the V gene TRBV10-3, with TRBD1 matching 9 bases. Trimming removed 6 bases from V and 9 bases from J; junction bases left unmatched: 6. The CDR3 totals 14 residues. Germline V gene data show CDR1 as ENHRY and CDR2 as SYGVKD. CDR3 sequence (DNA): TGTGCCATCAGCCGGGGGACAGGGAGTTCACCCCTCCACTTT. Amino acid sequence: CAISRGTGSSPLHF.

The chain carries TRBV6-5 and TRBJ1-2; TRBD1 matches at 9 bases. CDR3 length: 15 residues. After removal of 5 bases from V and 4 bases from J, the junction contained 8 bases not matched to a gene. CDR1 and CDR2 from the germline V gene are MNHEY and SVGAGI. CDR3 region: CASSRLGQGTYGYTF. CDR3 nucleotides: TGTGCCAGCAGTCGTCTCGGACAGGGGACCTATGGCTACACCTTC.

This clonotype has at least ten counts. This chain uses TRBV29-1 with TRBJ1-2; D call uncertain. V lost 0 bases, J lost 4 bases, and 9 bases lay in between. Germline loops: CDR1 SQVTM, CDR2 ANQGSEA. The CDR3 totals 13 residues. The CDR3 sequence is CSVEDRRSYGYTF. The CDR3 nucleotides are TGCAGCGTTGAAGATCGGCGAAGCTATGGCTACACCTTC.

The chain links TRBV5-1 to TRBJ2-1, with a tentative D call TRBD2 (6 bases). Between the trimmed V and J ends, which lost 4 bases and 4 bases, there was a span of 15 bases. The CDR3 consists of 15 residues. CDR1 and CDR2 from the germline V gene are SGHRS and YFSETQ. CDR3 DNA sequence: TGCGCCAGCAGCCCCGCAGCGGGCCCTTACAATGAGCAGTTCTTC. This sequence encodes CASSPAAGPYNEQFF.

This chain connects TRBV12-5 to TRBJ1-5; TRBD1 is a possible D gene (5 bases). The length of the CDR3 is 12 residues. Trimming cost V 7 bases and J 6 bases, with 10 bases left between them. Germline CDR1 LGHNT, CDR2 FRNRAP. Here the CDR3 reads CASAQDTQPQHF. CDR3 in DNA: TGTGCTAGTGCCCAGGACACTCAGCCCCAGCATTTT.

The chain uses TRBV4-3 and TRBJ1-5, with 7 bases lining up with TRBD1. Germline CDR1 is LGHNA and CDR2 is YSLEER. J gave up 7 bases and V 0 bases, and 12 bases lay outside the gene matches. CDR3 length equals 17 residues. The DNA for the CDR3 is TGCGCCAGCAGCCAAGAAAGGGGTCGGGCAGGGGGACAGCCCCAGCATTTT. This codes for CASSQERGRAGGQPQHF.

The V and J genes are TRBV6-5 and TRBJ1-6; a possible D gene is TRBD1 (5 bases). CDR1 and CDR2 from the germline V gene are MNHEY and SVGAGI. CDR3 length equals 15 residues. V gave up 2 bases and J gave up 9 bases, with 14 bases separating them. The CDR3, as DNA: TGTGCCAGCAGTTACCTCCGCAGGGTTGGTTCACCCCTCCACTTT. Translated, it gives CASSYLRRVGSPLHF.

This clonotype was seen a single time. The rearrangement links TRBV5-1 to TRBJ1-2; D call uncertain. Germline loops: CDR1 SGHRS, CDR2 YFSETQ. This CDR3 comprises 12 residues. V dropped 5 bases and J dropped 8 bases, with 13 bases sitting between them. The CDR3 sequence is CASRSGSSGYTF. The CDR3 bases are TGCGCCAGCAGATCGGGAAGTTCAGGCTACACCTTC.

The V call is TRBV20-1, the J call TRBJ2-7; weak D call: TRBD2 (6 bases). Germline V gives CDR1 DFQATT, CDR2 SNEGSKA (reference sequence). This CDR3 spans 15 amino acids. V gave up 0 bases and J gave up 1 base, with 13 bases separating them. The CDR3 coding sequence is TGCAGTGCTAGAGATACGGGGGACTGGTCCTACGAGCAGTACTTC. It yields the protein CSARDTGDWSYEQYF.